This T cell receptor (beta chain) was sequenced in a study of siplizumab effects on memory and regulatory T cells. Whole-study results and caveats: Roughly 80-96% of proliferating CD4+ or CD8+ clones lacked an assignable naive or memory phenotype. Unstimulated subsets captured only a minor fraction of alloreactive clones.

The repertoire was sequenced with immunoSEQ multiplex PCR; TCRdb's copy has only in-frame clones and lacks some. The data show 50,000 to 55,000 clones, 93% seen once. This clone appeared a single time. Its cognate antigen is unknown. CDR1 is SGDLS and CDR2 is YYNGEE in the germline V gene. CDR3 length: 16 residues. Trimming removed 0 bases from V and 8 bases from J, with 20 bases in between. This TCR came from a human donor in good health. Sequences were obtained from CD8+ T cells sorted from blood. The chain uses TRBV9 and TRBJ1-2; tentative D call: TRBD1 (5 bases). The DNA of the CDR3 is TGTGCCAGCAGCGTAGAGGGGACGGAGCGGGGAGAGGGCTACACCTTC. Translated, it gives CASSVEGTERGEGYTF. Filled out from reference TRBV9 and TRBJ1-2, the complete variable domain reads DSGVTQTPKHLITATGQRVTLRCSPRSGDLSVYWYQQSLDQGLQFLIQYYNGEERAKGNILERFSAQQFPDLHSELNLSSLELGDSALYFCASSVEGTERGEGYTFGSGTRLTVV.